Listed below are T cell receptor beta chains from one sample, sequenced in a study of cytomegalovirus exposure and HLA in healthy donors. TCRdb's table, derived via immunoSEQ multiplex PCR, lists solely in-frame clones and lacks some. The data hold 60,000 to 70,000 clones, with around 61% observed a single time. The sequencing input was PBMCs. Source of these receptors: a woman aged 45-65 years in good health and CMV-seronegative. Both conserved end residues are part of each CDR3. Each record gives: D gene, V gene, J gene, clone size, CDR3 protein, CDR3 DNA. The D gene is left open where the match is weak. Rows give clone size only sometimes, using once, few, many, or a class for an expanded clone.

D gene: -
V gene: TRBV7-2
J gene: TRBJ2-7
clone size: -
CDR3 protein: CASSRPPSSGSTYEQYF
CDR3 DNA: TGTGCCAGCAGTCGCCCCCCTTCCAGCGGGTCCACTTACGAGCAGTACTTC

D gene: -
V gene: TRBV5-6
J gene: TRBJ2-5
clone size: -
CDR3 protein: CASSWGVNQETQYF
CDR3 DNA: TGTGCCAGCAGCTGGGGAGTGAACCAAGAGACCCAGTACTTC

D gene: -
V gene: TRBV6-9
J gene: TRBJ1-1
clone size: -
CDR3 protein: CASSPSGQNTEAFF
CDR3 DNA: TGTGCCAGCAGCCCTAGCGGGCAGAACACTGAAGCTTTCTTT

D gene: TRBD2
V gene: TRBV7-3
J gene: TRBJ2-2
clone size: -
CDR3 protein: CASSLTAGADTGELFF
CDR3 DNA: TGTGCCAGCAGCTTAACCGCGGGAGCCGACACCGGGGAGCTGTTTTTT

D gene: -
V gene: TRBV28
J gene: TRBJ1-1
clone size: many
CDR3 protein: CASSFRNTEAFF
CDR3 DNA: TGTGCCAGCAGTTTCAGGAACACTGAAGCTTTCTTT

D gene: TRBD2
V gene: TRBV10-3
J gene: TRBJ2-5
clone size: -
CDR3 protein: CAISESVSGRAGQETQYF
CDR3 DNA: TGTGCCATCAGTGAGTCGGTTAGCGGGAGGGCCGGGCAAGAGACCCAGTACTTC

D gene: TRBD1
V gene: TRBV5-1
J gene: TRBJ2-7
clone size: -
CDR3 protein: CASGEQGASYEQYF
CDR3 DNA: TGCGCCAGCGGCGAACAGGGGGCGTCCTACGAGCAGTACTTC

D gene: -
V gene: TRBV21-1
J gene: TRBJ2-7
clone size: -
CDR3 protein: CASSTHRDDLVYEQYF
CDR3 DNA: TGTGCCAGCAGCACGCACAGGGATGATCTCGTCTACGAGCAGTACTTC

D gene: -
V gene: TRBV9
J gene: TRBJ1-4
clone size: -
CDR3 protein: CASSARLGGGEKLFF
CDR3 DNA: TGTGCCAGCAGCGCTCGTTTAGGTGGCGGGGAAAAACTGTTTTTT

D gene: TRBD2
V gene: TRBV4-3
J gene: TRBJ2-2
clone size: -
CDR3 protein: CASSAAGLAGGSGELFF
CDR3 DNA: TGCGCCAGCAGCGCGGCGGGACTAGCGGGAGGGTCCGGGGAGCTGTTTTTT

D gene: TRBD2
V gene: TRBV4-3
J gene: TRBJ2-1
clone size: few
CDR3 protein: CASSQQLTGTSGLLSSYNEQFF
CDR3 DNA: TGCGCCAGCAGCCAACAACTGACCGGGACTAGCGGCTTATTAAGCTCCTACAATGAGCAGTTCTTC

D gene: TRBD1
V gene: TRBV11-3
J gene: TRBJ2-2
clone size: -
CDR3 protein: CASSLVLTGVEELFF
CDR3 DNA: TGTGCCAGCAGCTTAGTGTTGACAGGGGTCGAGGAGCTGTTTTTT

D gene: TRBD1
V gene: TRBV28
J gene: TRBJ2-3
clone size: -
CDR3 protein: CASSLRTGIWTDTQYF
CDR3 DNA: TGTGCCAGCAGTTTAAGGACAGGCATTTGGACAGATACGCAGTATTTT

D gene: -
V gene: TRBV9
J gene: TRBJ2-1
clone size: few
CDR3 protein: CASSVGLAGIYNEQFF
CDR3 DNA: TGTGCCAGCAGCGTAGGTTTGGCGGGTATCTACAATGAGCAGTTCTTC

D gene: TRBD1
V gene: TRBV5-1
J gene: TRBJ2-2
clone size: -
CDR3 protein: CASRPRTGMVAGELFF
CDR3 DNA: TGCGCCAGCAGACCTCGGACAGGGATGGTAGCCGGGGAGCTGTTTTTT

D gene: TRBD1
V gene: TRBV5-1
J gene: TRBJ2-5
clone size: -
CDR3 protein: CASSLVATGGKTQYF
CDR3 DNA: TGCGCCAGCAGCTTGGTCGCGACAGGGGGGAAGACCCAGTACTTC

D gene: -
V gene: TRBV5-1
J gene: TRBJ2-7
clone size: -
CDR3 protein: CASSLGGQLYEQYF
CDR3 DNA: TGCGCCAGCAGCTTGGGGGGACAACTCTACGAGCAGTACTTC

D gene: -
V gene: TRBV7-8
J gene: TRBJ1-2
clone size: -
CDR3 protein: CASSLALTGAYGYTF
CDR3 DNA: TGTGCCAGCAGCTTAGCGCTAACAGGTGCTTATGGCTACACCTTC

D gene: -
V gene: TRBV5-1
J gene: TRBJ2-7
clone size: few
CDR3 protein: CASSPGQGQTYEQYF
CDR3 DNA: TGCGCCAGCAGCCCCGGCCAAGGACAGACTTACGAGCAGTACTTC

D gene: -
V gene: TRBV28
J gene: TRBJ2-7
clone size: -
CDR3 protein: CACNPGLPSYEQYF
CDR3 DNA: TGTGCCTGTAACCCGGGACTCCCTTCCTACGAGCAGTACTTC

D gene: TRBD1
V gene: TRBV6-5
J gene: TRBJ2-1
clone size: -
CDR3 protein: CASSYSDRGPYNEQFF
CDR3 DNA: TGTGCCAGCAGTTACTCCGACAGGGGCCCCTACAATGAGCAGTTCTTC

D gene: -
V gene: TRBV6-4
J gene: TRBJ1-1
clone size: -
CDR3 protein: CASTPVFGVGTEAFF
CDR3 DNA: TGTGCCAGCACCCCGGTATTCGGGGTAGGGACTGAAGCTTTCTTT

D gene: TRBD1
V gene: TRBV4-3
J gene: TRBJ2-7
clone size: few
CDR3 protein: CASSHYSGGGYEQYF
CDR3 DNA: TGCGCCAGCAGCCACTATTCAGGGGGCGGCTACGAGCAGTACTTC

D gene: -
V gene: TRBV28
J gene: TRBJ1-1
clone size: few
CDR3 protein: CASQKQGTEAFF
CDR3 DNA: TGTGCCAGCCAAAAACAGGGCACTGAAGCTTTCTTT

D gene: -
V gene: TRBV4-3
J gene: TRBJ2-1
clone size: -
CDR3 protein: CASSRTSWSRYEQFF
CDR3 DNA: TGCGCCAGCAGCCGAACAAGCTGGAGTAGGTATGAGCAGTTCTTC

D gene: TRBD1
V gene: TRBV18
J gene: TRBJ1-1
clone size: -
CDR3 protein: CASSPGTGNTEAFF
CDR3 DNA: TGTGCCAGCTCCCCGGGGACAGGGAACACTGAAGCTTTCTTT

D gene: -
V gene: TRBV18
J gene: TRBJ1-3
clone size: few
CDR3 protein: CASSLGTSGNTIYF
CDR3 DNA: TGTGCCAGCTCACTAGGGACTTCTGGAAACACCATATATTTT

D gene: TRBD1
V gene: TRBV6-5
J gene: TRBJ1-3
clone size: -
CDR3 protein: CASSYQGDSGNTIYF
CDR3 DNA: TGTGCCAGCAGTTACCAGGGGGACTCTGGAAACACCATATATTTT

D gene: TRBD2
V gene: TRBV4-3
J gene: TRBJ2-3
clone size: -
CDR3 protein: CASSQRTSGSSADTQYF
CDR3 DNA: TGCGCCAGCAGCCAAAGGACTAGCGGGAGTTCGGCAGATACGCAGTATTTT

D gene: TRBD2
V gene: TRBV7-2
J gene: TRBJ2-7
clone size: -
CDR3 protein: CASSLTLAGGDEQYF
CDR3 DNA: TGTGCCAGCAGCTTAACACTAGCGGGAGGGGACGAGCAGTACTTC

D gene: -
V gene: TRBV5-6
J gene: TRBJ2-1
clone size: once
CDR3 protein: CASSSPSGLSYNEQFF
CDR3 DNA: TGTGCCAGCAGCTCACCAAGCGGGTTATCCTACAATGAGCAGTTCTTC

D gene: -
V gene: TRBV5-1
J gene: TRBJ2-6
clone size: -
CDR3 protein: CASSFAVKGHSANVLTF
CDR3 DNA: TGCGCCAGCAGCTTTGCGGTAAAGGGACACTCGGCCAACGTCCTGACTTTC

D gene: -
V gene: TRBV30
J gene: TRBJ1-2
clone size: few
CDR3 protein: CAWSQGFSGYTF
CDR3 DNA: TGTGCCTGGAGTCAGGGTTTCTCAGGCTACACCTTC

D gene: TRBD2
V gene: TRBV7-2
J gene: TRBJ2-1
clone size: -
CDR3 protein: CASSLGLAGLLSYNEQFF
CDR3 DNA: TGTGCCAGCAGCTTAGGTCTAGCGGGACTCCTATCCTACAATGAGCAGTTCTTC

D gene: TRBD2
V gene: TRBV2
J gene: TRBJ2-5
clone size: -
CDR3 protein: CASSGWASGRAWEETQYF
CDR3 DNA: TGTGCCAGCAGTGGGTGGGCTAGCGGGAGGGCCTGGGAGGAGACCCAGTACTTC

D gene: -
V gene: TRBV28
J gene: TRBJ1-2
clone size: -
CDR3 protein: CASSLFTTNYGYTF
CDR3 DNA: TGTGCCAGCAGTTTATTCACAACTAACTATGGCTACACCTTC

D gene: -
V gene: TRBV5-6
J gene: TRBJ1-4
clone size: few
CDR3 protein: CASSLARQGNEKLFF
CDR3 DNA: TGTGCCAGCAGCTTGGCGCGGCAGGGAAATGAAAAACTGTTTTTT

D gene: TRBD1
V gene: TRBV19
J gene: TRBJ1-2
clone size: -
CDR3 protein: CASNPGTGRLDYGYTF
CDR3 DNA: TGTGCCAGTAACCCCGGGACAGGGAGGTTGGACTATGGCTACACCTTC

D gene: TRBD2
V gene: TRBV7-3
J gene: TRBJ2-3
clone size: medium-sized
CDR3 protein: CASSLTEPSGSSDTQYF
CDR3 DNA: TGTGCCAGCAGCTTAACGGAGCCTAGCGGGAGCTCCGATACGCAGTATTTT